These 10 T cell receptor beta chains originate from one sample sequenced in a study of T cell responses to AZD1222 COVID-19 vaccine. The repertoire was sequenced with immunoSEQ multiplex PCR; TCRdb's copy has only in-frame clones and lacks some. The sample yields 110,000 or so clones, 89% seen once. This material consisted of peripheral blood, taken 28 days after the second AZD1222 dose. Source of these receptors: an adult who received the AZD1222 COVID-19 vaccine.

The chain has TRBV7-3 and TRBJ2-7; the D gene is possibly TRBD1 (6 bases). Trimming removed 0 bases from V and 2 bases from J, with 17 bases in between. CDR1 is SGHTA, CDR2 FQGTGA, per germline. This CDR3 has 17 residues. The CDR3 loop is CASSLTSPQGPTYEQYF. Here the CDR3 DNA reads TGTGCCAGCAGCTTAACTTCCCCCCAGGGGCCTACCTACGAGCAGTACTTC.

DNA of the CDR3: TGTGCCAGCGGCCCCCCCCCACTAGCGGGTTACAATGAGCAGTTCTTC. Translating it yields CASGPPPLAGYNEQFF. The chain uses TRBV11-2 and TRBJ2-1; 9 positions match TRBD2. Trimming removed 8 bases from V and 4 bases from J; junction bases left unmatched: 12. CDR1 is SGHAT and CDR2 is FQNNGV in the germline V gene. There are 16 residues in the CDR3.

The count of this clone is one. The J gene is TRBJ2-3, the V gene TRBV28; no reliable D call. The CDR3 runs to 14 residues. Germline loops: CDR1 MDHEN, CDR2 SYDVKM. V was trimmed by 6 bases and J by 7 bases, leaving 17 bases between them. As DNA, the CDR3 is TGTGCCAGCAGCGAAAACACCTTACCAAATACGCAGTATTTT. It encodes CASSENTLPNTQYF.

With regard to this clone: The same CDR3 can be traced to other DNA sequences in this sample. This chain uses TRBV19 with TRBJ2-2; 7 bases are shared with TRBD2. V lost 3 bases, J lost 5 bases, and 6 bases stayed unmatched. Germline V gives CDR1 LNHDA, CDR2 SQIVND (reference sequence). This CDR3 has 15 residues. The CDR3 DNA sequence: TGTGCCAGTAGTATTGGCGGGAGAAGAACCGGGGAGCTGTTTTTT. This sequence encodes CASSIGGRRTGELFF.

The CDR3 reads CASSMAPLNPGNTGELFF. For the CDR3, the DNA is TGTGCCAGTAGTATGGCCCCACTGAATCCGGGAAACACCGGGGAGCTGTTTTTT. This chain uses TRBV19 with TRBJ2-2, with a tentative D call TRBD2 (5 bases). V lost 3 bases and J lost 2, with 19 bases in between. From germline, CDR1 is LNHDA and CDR2 SQIVND (reference sequence). This CDR3 has 18 residues.

The chain has TRBV6-2 or TRBV6-3 and TRBJ2-1; the match to TRBD2 covers 11 bases. Germline V CDR1 and CDR2: MNHEY, SVGEGT. The CDR3 runs 17 residues. With 0 bases clipped from V and 8 bases from J, the junction kept 9 bases outside the gene matches. The CDR3 loop reads CASSYSSGRALPHEQFF. In DNA, the CDR3 is TGTGCCAGCAGTTACTCTAGCGGGAGGGCCCTCCCCCATGAGCAGTTCTTC.

V usage is TRBV28 and J usage is TRBJ2-3, with D possibly matching TRBD2 (5 bases). This CDR3 has 12 amino acids. V lost 2 bases and J 9 bases, leaving 9 bases between the germline ends. Germline assignment: CDR1 MDHEN and CDR2 SYDVKM. CDR3 coding DNA: TGTGCCAGCAGTTTAATAACGGGGACGCAGTATTTT. Translated, it gives CASSLITGTQYF.

The rearrangement joins TRBV6-1 to TRBJ1-4; D possibly corresponds to TRBD1 (5 bases). The length of the CDR3 is 14 residues. Germline V gene lookup returns CDR1 MNHNS and CDR2 SASEGT. With 1 base removed from V and 6 bases from J, the gap between germline ends came to 9 bases. CDR3 DNA sequence: TGTGCCAGCAGTGAAGGGGGGGGATATGAAAAACTGTTTTTT. This gives the protein CASSEGGGYEKLFF.

The chain has TRBV7-6 and TRBJ1-1; 8 nucleotides align to TRBD1. Trimming took 5 bases from V and 0 from J; bases not matched to a gene: 8. This CDR3 has 16 amino acids. Germline-derived CDR1 and CDR2 are SGHVS and FNYEAQ. In DNA form, the CDR3 reads TGTGCCAGCAGCCCCCAGGGGGCGGGGATGAACACTGAAGCTTTCTTT. It encodes CASSPQGAGMNTEAFF.

This clone appeared once. The J gene is TRBJ2-3, the V gene TRBV2; no definite D call. The CDR3 consists of 12 residues. The V and J ends lost 7 bases and 4 bases respectively, with 9 bases between them. Germline values: CDR1 SNHLY, CDR2 FYNNEI. CDR3 protein: CASTVAADTQYF. As DNA, the CDR3 is TGTGCCAGCACCGTTGCTGCAGATACGCAGTATTTT.